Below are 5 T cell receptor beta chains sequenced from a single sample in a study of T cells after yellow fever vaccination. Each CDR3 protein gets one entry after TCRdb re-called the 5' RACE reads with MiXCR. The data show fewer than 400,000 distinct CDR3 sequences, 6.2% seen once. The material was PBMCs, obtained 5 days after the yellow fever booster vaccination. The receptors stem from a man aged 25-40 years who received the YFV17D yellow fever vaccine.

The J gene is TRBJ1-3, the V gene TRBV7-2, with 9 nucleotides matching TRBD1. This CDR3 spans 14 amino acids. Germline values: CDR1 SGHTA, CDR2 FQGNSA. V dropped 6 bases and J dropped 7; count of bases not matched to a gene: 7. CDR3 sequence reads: CASRSGTGWNTIYF. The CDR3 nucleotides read TGTGCCAGCAGATCCGGGACAGGGTGGAACACCATATATTTT. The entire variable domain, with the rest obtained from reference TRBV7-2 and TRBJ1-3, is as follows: GAGVSQSPSNKVTEKGKDVELRCDPISGHTALYWYRQSLGQGLEFLIYFQGNSAPDKSGLPSDRFSAERTGGSVSTLTIQRTQQEDSAVYLCASRSGTGWNTIYFGEGSWLTVV.

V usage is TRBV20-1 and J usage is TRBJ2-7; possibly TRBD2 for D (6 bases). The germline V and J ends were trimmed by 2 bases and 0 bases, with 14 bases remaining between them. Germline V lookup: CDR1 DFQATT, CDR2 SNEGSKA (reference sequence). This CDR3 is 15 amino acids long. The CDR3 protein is CSARMTGRFSYEQYF. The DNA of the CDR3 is TGCAGTGCTAGAATGACGGGGAGGTTCTCCTACGAGCAGTACTTC.

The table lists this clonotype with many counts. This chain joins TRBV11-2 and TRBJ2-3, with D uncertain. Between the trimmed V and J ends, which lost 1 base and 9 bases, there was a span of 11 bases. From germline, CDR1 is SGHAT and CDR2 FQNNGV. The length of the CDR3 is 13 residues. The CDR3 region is CASSLAGPVTQYF. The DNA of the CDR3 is TGTGCCAGCAGCTTAGCAGGTCCTGTCACGCAGTATTTT. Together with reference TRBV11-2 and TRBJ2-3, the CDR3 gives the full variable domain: EAGVAQSPRYKIIEKRQSVAFWCNPISGHATLYWYQQILGQGPKLLIQFQNNGVVDDSQLPKDRFSAERLKGVDSTLKIQPAKLEDSAVYLCASSLAGPVTQYFGPGTRLTVL.

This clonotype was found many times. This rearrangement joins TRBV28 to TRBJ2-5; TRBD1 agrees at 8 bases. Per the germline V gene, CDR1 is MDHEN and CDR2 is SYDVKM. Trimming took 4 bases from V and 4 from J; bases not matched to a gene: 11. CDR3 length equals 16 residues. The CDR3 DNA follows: TGTGCCAGCAGTTCCCCGGGACAGGAGGTGGGAGAGACCCAGTACTTC. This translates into CASSSPGQEVGETQYF.

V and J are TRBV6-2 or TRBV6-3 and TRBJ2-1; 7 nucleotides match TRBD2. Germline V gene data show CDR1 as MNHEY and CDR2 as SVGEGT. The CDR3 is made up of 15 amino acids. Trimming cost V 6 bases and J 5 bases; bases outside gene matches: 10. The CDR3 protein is CASRRPASGNNEQFF. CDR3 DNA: TGTGCCAGCAGGCGTCCGGCTAGCGGAAACAATGAGCAGTTCTTC.